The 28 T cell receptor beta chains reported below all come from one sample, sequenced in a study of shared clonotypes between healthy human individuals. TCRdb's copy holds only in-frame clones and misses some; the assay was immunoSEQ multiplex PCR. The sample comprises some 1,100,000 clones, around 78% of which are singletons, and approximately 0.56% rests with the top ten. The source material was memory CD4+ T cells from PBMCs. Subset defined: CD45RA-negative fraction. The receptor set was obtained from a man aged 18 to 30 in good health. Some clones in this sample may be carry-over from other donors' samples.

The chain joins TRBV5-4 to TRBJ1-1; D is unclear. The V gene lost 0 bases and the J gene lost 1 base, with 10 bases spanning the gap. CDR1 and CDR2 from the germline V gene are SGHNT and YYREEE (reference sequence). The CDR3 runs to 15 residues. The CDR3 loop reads CASSLGRTGNTEAFF. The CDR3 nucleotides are TGTGCCAGCAGCTTGGGTAGAACGGGGAACACTGAAGCTTTCTTT.

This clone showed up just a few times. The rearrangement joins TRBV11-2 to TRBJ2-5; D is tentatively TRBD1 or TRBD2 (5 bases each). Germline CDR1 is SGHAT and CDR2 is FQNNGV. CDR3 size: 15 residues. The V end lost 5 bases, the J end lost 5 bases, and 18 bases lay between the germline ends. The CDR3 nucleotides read TGTGCCAGCAGCGCTCGGGACGGGTCGGGCGAGACCCAGTACTTC. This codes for CASSARDGSGETQYF.

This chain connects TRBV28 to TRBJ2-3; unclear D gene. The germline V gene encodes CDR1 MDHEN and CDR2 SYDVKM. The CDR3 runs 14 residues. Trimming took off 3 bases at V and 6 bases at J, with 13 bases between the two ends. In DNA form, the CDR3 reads TGTGCCAGCAGTTTTCGGATACGAACGGATACGCAGTATTTT. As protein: CASSFRIRTDTQYF.

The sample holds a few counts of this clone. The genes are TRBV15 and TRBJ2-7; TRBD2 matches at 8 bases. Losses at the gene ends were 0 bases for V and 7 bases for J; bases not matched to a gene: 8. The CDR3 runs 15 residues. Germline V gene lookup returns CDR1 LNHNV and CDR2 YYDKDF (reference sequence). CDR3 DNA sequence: TGTGCCACCAGCAGAGATAAGGCGGGAGGTCGGGAGCAGTACTTC. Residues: CATSRDKAGGREQYF.

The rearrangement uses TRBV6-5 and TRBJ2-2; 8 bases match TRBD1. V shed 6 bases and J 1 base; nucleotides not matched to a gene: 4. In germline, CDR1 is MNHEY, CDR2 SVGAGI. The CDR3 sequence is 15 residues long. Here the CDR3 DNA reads TGTGCCAGCAGGTGGGACAGGAAGAACACCGGGGAGCTGTTTTTT. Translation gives CASRWDRKNTGELFF.

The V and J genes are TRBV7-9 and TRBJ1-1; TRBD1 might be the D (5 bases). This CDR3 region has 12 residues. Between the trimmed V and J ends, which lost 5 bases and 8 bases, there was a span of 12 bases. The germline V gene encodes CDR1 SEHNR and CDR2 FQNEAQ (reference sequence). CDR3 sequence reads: CASSMRAGEAFF. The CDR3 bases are TGTGCCAGCAGCATGAGGGCAGGGGAAGCTTTCTTT.

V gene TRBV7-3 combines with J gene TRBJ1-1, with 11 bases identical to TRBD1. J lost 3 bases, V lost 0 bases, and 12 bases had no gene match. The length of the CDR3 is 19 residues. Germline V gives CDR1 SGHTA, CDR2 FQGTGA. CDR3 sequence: CASSLTGQGVGTSDTEAFF. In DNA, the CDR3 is TGTGCCAGCAGCTTAACGGGACAGGGGGTGGGGACGTCGGACACTGAAGCTTTCTTT.

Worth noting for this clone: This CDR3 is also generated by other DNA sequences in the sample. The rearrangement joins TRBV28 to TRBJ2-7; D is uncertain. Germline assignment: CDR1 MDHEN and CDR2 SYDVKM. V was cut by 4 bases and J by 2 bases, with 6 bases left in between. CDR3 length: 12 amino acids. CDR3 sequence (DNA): TGTGCCAGCAGTTCCCTCCCCTACGAGCAGTACTTC. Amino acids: CASSSLPYEQYF.

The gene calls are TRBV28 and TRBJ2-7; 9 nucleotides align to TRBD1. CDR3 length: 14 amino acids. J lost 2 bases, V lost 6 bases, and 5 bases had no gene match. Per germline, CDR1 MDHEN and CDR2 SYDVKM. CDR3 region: CASRGQGPPYEQYF. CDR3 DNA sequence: TGTGCCAGCAGGGGACAGGGTCCTCCCTACGAGCAGTACTTC.

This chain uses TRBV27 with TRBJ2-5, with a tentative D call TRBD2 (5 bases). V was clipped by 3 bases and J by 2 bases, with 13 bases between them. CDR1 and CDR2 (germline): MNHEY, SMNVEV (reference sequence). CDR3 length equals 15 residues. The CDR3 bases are TGTGCCAGCAGTTTTCGAAGCGGTTTACAAGAGACCCAGTACTTC. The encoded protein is CASSFRSGLQETQYF.

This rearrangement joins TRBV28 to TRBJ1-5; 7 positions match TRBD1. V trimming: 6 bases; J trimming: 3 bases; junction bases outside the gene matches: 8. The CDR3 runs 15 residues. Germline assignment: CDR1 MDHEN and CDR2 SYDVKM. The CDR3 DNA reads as TGTGCCAGCAGAGGCGCGGGACAGAACAATCAGCCCCAGCATTTT. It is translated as CASRGAGQNNQPQHF.

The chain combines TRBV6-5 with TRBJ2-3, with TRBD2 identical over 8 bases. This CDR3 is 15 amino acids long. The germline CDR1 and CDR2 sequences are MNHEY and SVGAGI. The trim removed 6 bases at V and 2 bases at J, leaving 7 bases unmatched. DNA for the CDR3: TGTGCCAGCAGGTGGACGGGAGGGAACACAGATACGCAGTATTTT. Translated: CASRWTGGNTDTQYF.

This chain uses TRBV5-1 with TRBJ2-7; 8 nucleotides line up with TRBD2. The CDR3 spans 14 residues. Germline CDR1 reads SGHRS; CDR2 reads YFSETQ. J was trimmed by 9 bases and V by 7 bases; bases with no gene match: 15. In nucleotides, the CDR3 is TGCGCCAGCCGTGGAGCGGGAGCTAGCCTGGGGCAGTACTTC. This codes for CASRGAGASLGQYF.

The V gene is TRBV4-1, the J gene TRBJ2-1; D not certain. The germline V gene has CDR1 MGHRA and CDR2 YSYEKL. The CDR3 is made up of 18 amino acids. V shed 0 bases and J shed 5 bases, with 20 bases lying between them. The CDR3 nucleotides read TGCGCCAGCAGCCAAGAAAATCCCATCTGGGGAAGGCACAATGAGCAGTTCTTC. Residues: CASSQENPIWGRHNEQFF.

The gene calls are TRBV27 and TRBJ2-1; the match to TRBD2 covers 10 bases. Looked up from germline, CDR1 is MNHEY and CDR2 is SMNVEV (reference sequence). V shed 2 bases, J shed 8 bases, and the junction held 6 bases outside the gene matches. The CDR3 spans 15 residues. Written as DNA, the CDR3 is TGTGCCAGCAGTTTAGGGCTAGCGGGAGTATATGAGCAGTTCTTC. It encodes CASSLGLAGVYEQFF.

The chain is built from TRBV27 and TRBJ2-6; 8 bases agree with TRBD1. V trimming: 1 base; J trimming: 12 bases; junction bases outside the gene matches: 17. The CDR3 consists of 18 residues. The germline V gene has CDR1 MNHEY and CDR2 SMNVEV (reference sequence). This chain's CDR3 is CASSLFAEERTGRSVLTF. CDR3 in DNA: TGTGCCAGCAGTTTATTCGCTGAGGAGAGGACAGGGCGCTCCGTCCTGACTTTC.

CDR3 nucleotide sequence: TGTGCCAGCAGTCTAAAGGCAGGGACCGTGTACGAGCAGTACTTC. It is translated as CASSLKAGTVYEQYF. The chain couples TRBV6-4 to TRBJ2-7, with D perhaps given as TRBD1 or TRBD2 (5 bases each). Germline-derived CDR1 and CDR2 are MRHNA and SNTAGT. This CDR3 region has 15 residues. Trimming stripped 5 bases from V and 4 bases from J, with 18 bases between.

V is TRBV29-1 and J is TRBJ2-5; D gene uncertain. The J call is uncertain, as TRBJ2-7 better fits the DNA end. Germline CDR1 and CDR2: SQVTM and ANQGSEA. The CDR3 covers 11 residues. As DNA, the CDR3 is TGCAGCGTTGTCTTGCCCTACGAGCAGTACTTC. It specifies CSVVLPYEQYF.

CDR3 nucleotides: TGTGCCAGCAGTTTCCCAAACATTCAGTACTTC. This gives the protein CASSFPNIQYF. V usage is TRBV27 and J usage is TRBJ2-4; D is unresolved. The germline V gene encodes CDR1 MNHEY and CDR2 SMNVEV (reference sequence). This CDR3 is 11 amino acids long. V was shortened by 3 bases and J by 6 bases, with 3 bases between the two germline ends.

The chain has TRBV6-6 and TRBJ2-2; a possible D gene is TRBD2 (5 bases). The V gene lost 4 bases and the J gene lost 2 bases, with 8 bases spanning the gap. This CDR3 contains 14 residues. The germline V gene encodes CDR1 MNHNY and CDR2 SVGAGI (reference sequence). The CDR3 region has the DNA TGTGCCAGCAGTTCGGGATCTAACACCGGGGAGCTGTTTTTT. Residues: CASSSGSNTGELFF.

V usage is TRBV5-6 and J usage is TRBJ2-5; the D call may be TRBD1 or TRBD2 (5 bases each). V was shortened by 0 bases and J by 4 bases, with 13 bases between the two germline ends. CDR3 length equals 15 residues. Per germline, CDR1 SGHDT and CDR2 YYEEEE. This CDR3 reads CASSLGGRGPETQYF. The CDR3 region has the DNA TGTGCCAGCAGCTTGGGGGGCCGGGGACCAGAGACCCAGTACTTC.

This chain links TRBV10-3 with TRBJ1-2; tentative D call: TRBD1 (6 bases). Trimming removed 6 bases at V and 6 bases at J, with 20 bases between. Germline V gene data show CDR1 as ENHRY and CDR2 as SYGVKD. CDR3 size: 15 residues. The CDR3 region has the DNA TGTGCCATCAGACAGGGTGTCACTTCCTTAGATGGCTACACCTTC. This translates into CAIRQGVTSLDGYTF.

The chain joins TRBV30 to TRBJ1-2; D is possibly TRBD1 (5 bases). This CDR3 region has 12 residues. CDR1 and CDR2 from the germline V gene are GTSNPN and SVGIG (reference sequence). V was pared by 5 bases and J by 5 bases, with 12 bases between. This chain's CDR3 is CAWAEGEYGYTF. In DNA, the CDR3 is TGTGCCTGGGCAGAAGGGGAATATGGCTACACCTTC. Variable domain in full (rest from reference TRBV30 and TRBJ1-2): SQTIHQWPATLVQPVGSPLSLECTVEGTSNPNLYWYRQAAGRGLQLLFYSVGIGQISSEVPQNLSASRPQDRQFILSSKKLLLSDSGFYLCAWAEGEYGYTFGSGTRLTVV.

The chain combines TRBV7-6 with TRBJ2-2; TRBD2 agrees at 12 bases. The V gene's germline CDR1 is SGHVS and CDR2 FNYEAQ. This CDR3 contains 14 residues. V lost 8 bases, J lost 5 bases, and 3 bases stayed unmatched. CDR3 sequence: CASRLAGDTGELFF. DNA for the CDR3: TGTGCCAGCCGACTAGCGGGAGATACCGGGGAGCTGTTTTTT.

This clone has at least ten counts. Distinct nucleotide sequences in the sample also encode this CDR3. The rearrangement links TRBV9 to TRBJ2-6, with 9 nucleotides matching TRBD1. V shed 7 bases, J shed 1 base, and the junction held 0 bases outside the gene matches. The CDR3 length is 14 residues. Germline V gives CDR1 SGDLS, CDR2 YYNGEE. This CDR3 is CASGQGSGANVLTF. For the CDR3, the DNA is TGTGCCAGCGGACAGGGGTCTGGGGCCAACGTCCTGACTTTC. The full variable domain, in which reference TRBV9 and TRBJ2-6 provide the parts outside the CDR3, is DSGVTQTPKHLITATGQRVTLRCSPRSGDLSVYWYQQSLDQGLQFLIQYYNGEERAKGNILERFSAQQFPDLHSELNLSSLELGDSALYFCASGQGSGANVLTFGAGSRLTVL.

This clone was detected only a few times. The CDR3 loop is CASSLDTINTGELFF. The CDR3 DNA reads as TGTGCCAGCAGTCTGGACACCATAAACACCGGGGAGCTGTTTTTT. The rearrangement joins TRBV27 to TRBJ2-2; D is possibly TRBD1 (5 bases). Germline V gene data show CDR1 as MNHEY and CDR2 as SMNVEV (reference sequence). V lost 5 bases to trimming and J lost 2 bases, with 12 bases between them. The CDR3 contains 15 residues.

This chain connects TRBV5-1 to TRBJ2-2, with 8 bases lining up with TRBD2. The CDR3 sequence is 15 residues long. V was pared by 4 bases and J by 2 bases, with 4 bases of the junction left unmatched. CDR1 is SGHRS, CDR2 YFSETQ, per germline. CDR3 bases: TGCGCCAGCAGCCGTACTAGCGGAAACACCGGGGAGCTGTTTTTT. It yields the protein CASSRTSGNTGELFF.

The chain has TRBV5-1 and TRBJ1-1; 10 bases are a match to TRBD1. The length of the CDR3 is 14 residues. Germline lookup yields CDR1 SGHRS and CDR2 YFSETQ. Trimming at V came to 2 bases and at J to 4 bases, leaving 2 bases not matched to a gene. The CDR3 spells CASSFRTGGTEAFF. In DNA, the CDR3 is TGCGCCAGCAGCTTCCGGACAGGGGGCACTGAAGCTTTCTTT.